What follows are 12 T cell receptor beta chains derived from one specimen sequenced in a study of cytomegalovirus exposure and HLA in healthy donors. The PCR employed 60 Vbeta primers together with 13 Jbeta primers. Measured with immunoSEQ multiplex PCR; TCRdb has only the in-frame clones, and not every one. This table holds some 250,000 clones, 82% found once. Specimen: PBMCs. Receptors originate from a woman aged 40 to 55 in good health and CMV-seropositive.

The sample holds one count of this clone. The rearrangement links TRBV2 to TRBJ1-1; the D gene is possibly TRBD1 (6 bases). The germline V and J ends were trimmed by 8 bases and 7 bases, with 11 bases remaining between them. CDR1 is SNHLY and CDR2 is FYNNEI in the germline V gene. This CDR3 contains 11 residues. The DNA of the CDR3 is TGTGCCAGCTTGCAGGGGATTGAAGCTTTCTTT. It codes for CASLQGIEAFF.

The chain joins TRBV19 to TRBJ1-5; D may be TRBD1 (5 bases). The CDR3 is 17 amino acids. Trimming shortened V by 7 bases and J by 3 bases, and 22 bases separated the two germline ends. CDR1 is LNHDA and CDR2 is SQIVND in the germline V gene (reference sequence). The DNA for the CDR3 is TGTGCCAGTAATTTCGTTGGGGCCCGGTTTCACAATCAGCCCCAGCATTTT. It yields the protein CASNFVGARFHNQPQHF.

J is TRBJ2-7 and V is TRBV27; a possible D gene is TRBD2 (6 bases). From germline, CDR1 is MNHEY and CDR2 SMNVEV (reference sequence). V was trimmed by 0 bases and J by 6 bases, leaving 15 bases between them. CDR3 length: 15 residues. Here the CDR3 DNA reads TGTGCCAGCAGTTTATCGATGGGGGGATTGGGCGAGCAGTACTTC. Its translation: CASSLSMGGLGEQYF.

The chain recombines TRBV6-6 with TRBJ1-1; D remains unclear. Germline V lookup: CDR1 MNHNY, CDR2 SVGAGI (reference sequence). The CDR3 runs 13 residues. Trimming shortened V by 5 bases and J by 3 bases, and 10 bases separated the two germline ends. The CDR3 reads CASSPWGDTEAFF. The DNA for the CDR3 is TGTGCCAGCAGTCCCTGGGGAGACACTGAAGCTTTCTTT.

This chain connects TRBV14 to TRBJ1-4; the D is unclear. Trimming cost V 1 base and J 8 bases, with 5 bases left between them. CDR1 is SGHDN, CDR2 FVKESK, per germline. The CDR3 is 12 amino acids. The CDR3 nucleotides are TGTGCCAGCAGCCAAGTGCGCGAAAAACTGTTTTTT. This gives the protein CASSQVREKLFF. The variable domain in full, completed from reference TRBV14 and TRBJ1-4, reads EAGVTQFPSHSVIEKGQTVTLRCDPISGHDNLYWYRRVMGKEIKFLLHFVKESKQDESGMPNNRFLAERTGGTYSTLKVQPAELEDSGVYFCASSQVREKLFFGSGTQLSVL.

This sequence joins TRBV5-1 and TRBJ1-2; 11 bases align to TRBD1. With 7 bases clipped from V and 8 bases from J, the junction kept 10 bases outside the gene matches. The CDR3 contains 14 residues. In germline, CDR1 is SGHRS, CDR2 YFSETQ. The CDR3 bases are TGCGCCAGCGAGCGAGAGGGGACAGGGGGAGGCTACACCTTC. Protein sequence: CASEREGTGGGYTF.

The chain links TRBV5-1 to TRBJ1-6; TRBD1 is a possible D gene (5 bases). CDR3 size: 14 residues. Germline lookup yields CDR1 SGHRS and CDR2 YFSETQ. V dropped 3 bases and J dropped 10 bases, with 14 bases sitting between them. CDR3 DNA: TGCGCCAGCAGCTGGGAAGCCGGGGGGTCACCCCTCCACTTT. Translation: CASSWEAGGSPLHF.

The chain couples TRBV13 to TRBJ1-2; D gene ambiguous. The V and J ends lost 0 bases and 1 base respectively, with 12 bases between them. This CDR3 has 16 residues. CDR1 and CDR2 from the germline V gene are PRHDT and FYEKMQ (reference sequence). CDR3 residues: CASSLGSTEFNYGYTF. The CDR3 region has the DNA TGTGCCAGCAGCTTAGGGTCCACCGAGTTTAACTATGGCTACACCTTC.

This clone was observed a single time. The chain employs TRBV4-3 and TRBJ2-5; weak D call: TRBD1 (5 bases). CDR1 is LGHNA and CDR2 is YSLEER in the germline V gene. Trimming left V 0 bases short and J 5 bases short, with 13 bases between. This CDR3 region has 15 residues. CDR3 nucleotides: TGCGCCAGCAGCCAAGAATGGGCAGGGTGGGAGACCCAGTACTTC. It is translated as CASSQEWAGWETQYF.

The rearrangement uses TRBV10-3 and TRBJ1-4; D uncertain. This CDR3 is 13 amino acids long. V was clipped by 6 bases and J by 0 bases, with 5 bases between them. In germline, CDR1 is ENHRY, CDR2 SYGVKD. The CDR3 is CAISSTTNEKLFF. The CDR3 DNA sequence: TGTGCCATCAGCTCTACAACTAATGAAAAACTGTTTTTT.

V is TRBV7-8 and J is TRBJ1-1; 9 bases are shared with TRBD1. The CDR3 spans 16 residues. Germline V lookup: CDR1 SGHVS, CDR2 FQNEAQ. Trimming cost V 2 bases and J 6 bases; bases outside gene matches: 10. The CDR3 sequence: CASSLRKTGGPPEAFF. In DNA form, the CDR3 reads TGTGCCAGCAGCTTAAGGAAAACAGGGGGCCCCCCTGAAGCTTTCTTT.

The V gene is TRBV29-1, the J gene TRBJ1-1; D is ambiguous. This CDR3 spans 13 amino acids. The germline V gene has CDR1 SQVTM and CDR2 ANQGSEA. The V end was cut by 2 bases, the J end by 0 bases, with 7 bases between. The CDR3 nucleotides are TGCAGCGTTGAAAGCCTGATGAACACTGAAGCTTTCTTT. Protein sequence: CSVESLMNTEAFF.